These 3 T cell receptor beta chains originate from one sample sequenced in a study of T cell changes during pregnancy in multiple sclerosis. This table comes from immunoSEQ multiplex PCR, and its TCRdb copy is limited to in-frame clones, with some not included. Altogether approximately 100,000 clones are present, over 85% being singletons, with the ten largest covering over 3.5%. Sequenced material: peripheral blood, taken in the first trimester of pregnancy. The receptors come from a female donor with multiple sclerosis, enrolled in a pregnancy study.

The V gene is TRBV5-8, the J gene TRBJ1-1; TRBD1 agrees at 7 bases. Unmatched junction bases numbered 3, after V lost 4 bases and J lost 0 bases. CDR1 is SGHTS, CDR2 YDEGEE, per germline. This CDR3 has 14 amino acids. The CDR3, as DNA: TGTGCCAGCAGCCATACAGGGGTGAACACTGAAGCTTTCTTT. This sequence encodes CASSHTGVNTEAFF.

This chain joins TRBV6-5 and TRBJ2-7; TRBD2 agrees at 14 bases. Germline-derived CDR1 and CDR2 are MNHEY and SVGAGI. V lost 4 bases and J lost 2; bases outside the gene matches: 4. The CDR3 contains 16 residues. This chain's CDR3 is CASSSRLAGGPYEQYF. The CDR3 region has the DNA TGTGCCAGCAGTTCCCGACTAGCGGGGGGGCCCTACGAGCAGTACTTC.

CDR3 DNA: TGTGCCAGCAGCCAAGTCCCGGGGGGTGGGCAGTACTTC. It is translated as CASSQVPGGGQYF. This chain links TRBV4-2 with TRBJ2-7, with 7 bases identical to TRBD2. The CDR3 contains 13 residues. Germline V gene lookup returns CDR1 LGHNA and CDR2 YNFKEQ. Trimming took 1 base from V and 9 from J; bases not matched to a gene: 6.